Each of the 19 T cell receptor beta chains below was sequenced from the same sample in a study of siplizumab effects on memory and regulatory T cells. Assay: immunoSEQ multiplex PCR; the TCRdb copy retains only in-frame clones and omits some. The sample lists tens of thousands of clones, more than 80% occurring once. The sequencing sample was made of CD8+ T cells sorted from blood. All receptors derive from a human donor in good health.

The V and J genes are TRBV28 and TRBJ2-7, with 8 bases aligning to TRBD2. V lost 5 bases and J lost 6; bases outside the gene matches: 12. The CDR3 contains 15 residues. Germline CDR1 reads MDHEN; CDR2 reads SYDVKM. The CDR3 region has the DNA TGTGCCAGCAGTGCTGGGACTAGTCGTGGGGGCGAGCAGTACTTC. Residues: CASSAGTSRGGEQYF. The whole variable domain, remainder taken from reference TRBV28 and TRBJ2-7, is DVKVTQSSRYLVKRTGEKVFLECVQDMDHENMFWYRQDPGLGLRLIYFSYDVKMKEKGDIPEGYSVSREKKERFSLILESASTNQTSMYLCASSAGTSRGGEQYFGPGTRLTVT.

The chain has TRBV12-5 and TRBJ1-4; perhaps TRBD1 as D (5 bases). Germline CDR1 is LGHNT and CDR2 is FRNRAP. V was cut by 2 bases and J by 8 bases, with 9 bases left in between. This CDR3 comprises 13 residues. In DNA, the CDR3 is TGTGCTAGTGGTTTGCCTCGGACAGAAAAACTGTTTTTT. Translation gives CASGLPRTEKLFF.

J is TRBJ1-1 and V is TRBV4-1; D unresolved. In germline, CDR1 is MGHRA, CDR2 YSYEKL. The CDR3 loop spans 15 amino acids. The germline V and J ends were trimmed by 0 bases and 3 bases, with 11 bases remaining between them. The DNA of the CDR3 is TGCGCCAGCAGCCAAGAGTTGCGGTGGGACACTGAAGCTTTCTTT. This encodes CASSQELRWDTEAFF.

The gene calls are TRBV7-6 and TRBJ2-7; D is perhaps TRBD1 or TRBD2 (5 bases each). Germline CDR1 and CDR2: SGHVS and FNYEAQ. Trimming stripped 1 base from V and 5 bases from J, with 15 bases between. The CDR3 runs to 15 residues. The DNA for the CDR3 is TGTGCCAGCAGCTTAGGAGGGCAGGGCCGTAACGAGCAGTACTTC. Translating it yields CASSLGGQGRNEQYF.

This clone came up a few times. The chain is built from TRBV7-8 and TRBJ1-6; 11 bases map to TRBD1. V lost 4 bases to trimming and J lost 10 bases; unmatched junction nucleotides: 9. The CDR3 length is 16 residues. Germline loops: CDR1 SGHVS, CDR2 FQNEAQ. In DNA, the CDR3 is TGTGCCAGCAGCTCGACGAATTGGGACAGGGGGTCACCCCTCCACTTT. Encoded protein: CASSSTNWDRGSPLHF.

The chain links TRBV29-1 to TRBJ2-4; D gene uncertain. V shed 8 bases and J shed 0 bases, with 20 bases lying between them. This CDR3 is 16 amino acids long. CDR1 SQVTM and CDR2 ANQGSEA come from the germline V gene. The chain's CDR3 is CSPRPGPVLAKNIQYF. CDR3 DNA sequence: TGCAGCCCACGACCTGGGCCGGTACTAGCCAAAAACATTCAGTACTTC.

This chain uses TRBV19 with TRBJ2-1; D possibly matches TRBD1 or TRBD2 (5 bases each). The V end lost 7 bases, the J end lost 3 bases, and 10 bases lay between the germline ends. Germline lookup yields CDR1 LNHDA and CDR2 SQIVND (reference sequence). This CDR3 has 13 amino acids. In DNA form, the CDR3 reads TGTGCCAGTAAGGGACCTAACTACAATGAGCAGTTCTTC. This encodes CASKGPNYNEQFF.

Only a few counts were recorded for this clone. This CDR3 is CASHKEGGLAGLNEQFF. CDR3 in DNA: TGTGCCAGCCACAAGGAGGGGGGACTAGCGGGCCTCAATGAGCAGTTCTTC. The chain recombines TRBV7-9 with TRBJ2-1, with 12 bases that match TRBD2. V gave up 8 bases and J gave up 6 bases; unmatched junction bases: 14. This CDR3 spans 17 amino acids. Germline V lookup: CDR1 SEHNR, CDR2 FQNEAQ (reference sequence).

This sequence joins TRBV7-9 and TRBJ1-3, with D possibly matching TRBD1 (5 bases). Deletions cut 5 bases from V and 1 base from J, with 18 bases between. Germline CDR1 SEHNR, CDR2 FQNEAQ (reference sequence). The CDR3 is 17 residues long. This CDR3 is CASSLLSGKGSGNTIYF. In nucleotides, the CDR3 is TGTGCCAGCAGCCTTCTTTCAGGGAAAGGGTCTGGAAACACCATATATTTT.

The V gene is TRBV7-2, the J gene TRBJ1-1, with no clear D. The CDR3 runs 14 residues. The V end lost 1 base, the J end lost 1 base, and 7 bases lay between the germline ends. The germline V gene encodes CDR1 SGHTA and CDR2 FQGNSA. This chain's CDR3 is CASSLVRENTEAFF. The CDR3 DNA sequence: TGTGCCAGCAGCTTAGTTCGGGAGAACACTGAAGCTTTCTTT.

The chain links TRBV19 to TRBJ2-3; no firm D call. Germline CDR1 and CDR2: LNHDA and SQIVND (reference sequence). Trimming shortened V by 7 bases and J by 0 bases, and 14 bases separated the two germline ends. This CDR3 contains 15 residues. CDR3 amino acids: CASTPGAYSTDTQYF. Here the CDR3 DNA reads TGTGCCAGTACCCCAGGAGCTTATAGCACAGATACGCAGTATTTT.

The rearrangement uses TRBV2 and TRBJ2-7; TRBD2 agrees at 8 bases. Trimming took 3 bases from V and 3 from J; bases not matched to a gene: 1. From germline, CDR1 is SNHLY and CDR2 FYNNEI. The CDR3 is made up of 13 amino acids. The CDR3, as DNA: TGTGCCAGCAGTGAGCGGGGGGACTACGAGCAGTACTTC. Encoded protein: CASSERGDYEQYF.

The chain carries TRBV18 and TRBJ2-5; 7 nucleotides match TRBD2. The CDR3 is 14 residues long. The germline gives CDR1 KGHSH, CDR2 LQKENI. Trimming at V came to 6 bases and at J to 8 bases, leaving 12 bases not matched to a gene. The CDR3 is CASSQPGREDTQYF. The CDR3 region has the DNA TGTGCCAGCTCGCAACCGGGACGGGAGGATACCCAGTACTTC. The full variable domain, completed using reference TRBV18 and TRBJ2-5, is NAGVMQNPRHLVRRRGQEARLRCSPMKGHSHVYWYRQLPEEGLKFMVYLQKENIIDESGMPKERFSAEFPKEGPSILRIQQVVRGDSAAYFCASSQPGREDTQYFGPGTRLLVL.

The table lists this clone with a few counts. The chain joins TRBV5-6 to TRBJ2-2, with D perhaps matching TRBD2 (7 bases). Trimming removed 4 bases at V and 7 bases at J, with 14 bases between. CDR1 and CDR2 (germline): SGHDT, YYEEEE. CDR3 length equals 14 residues. The CDR3 DNA sequence: TGTGCCAGCAGCGCCGGGGGGCGGGTCGGGGAGCTGTTTTTT. It yields the protein CASSAGGRVGELFF.

For this clone: The junction does not match germline at one end; this may be a read error. This chain uses TRBV7-2 with TRBJ2-3; maybe TRBD1 (5 bases). Germline assignment: CDR1 SGHTA and CDR2 FQGNSA. This CDR3 is built from 15 residues. CDR3 in amino acids: CASGLPRQGIHTQYF. For the CDR3, the DNA is TGTGCCAGCGGCTTACCAAGGCAGGGAATACATACGCAGTATTTT.

This chain uses TRBV6-6 with TRBJ2-1; the D gene is possibly TRBD2 (6 bases). V lost 0 bases and J lost 5, with 14 bases in between. The CDR3 is made up of 16 amino acids. Germline V gene lookup returns CDR1 MNHNY and CDR2 SVGAGI (reference sequence). CDR3 sequence reads: CASSYSSSGLNNEQFF. DNA of the CDR3: TGTGCCAGCAGTTACTCGTCCAGCGGGCTTAACAATGAGCAGTTCTTC.

The CDR3 loop reads CASSDSSGGSSTDTQYF. The CDR3 DNA reads as TGTGCCAGCAGTGACTCTAGCGGGGGTTCTAGCACAGATACGCAGTATTTT. The chain combines TRBV6-4 with TRBJ2-3; TRBD2 aligns across 9 bases. V lost 0 bases and J lost 0; bases outside the gene matches: 4. In germline, CDR1 is MRHNA, CDR2 SNTAGT. CDR3 length: 17 amino acids.

The chain recombines TRBV6-4 with TRBJ2-2; D call uncertain. CDR1 MRHNA and CDR2 SNTAGT come from the germline V gene. V was shortened by 6 bases and J by 2 bases, with 4 bases between the two germline ends. The CDR3 extends over 12 amino acids. This chain's CDR3 is CASRLNTGELFF. CDR3 DNA sequence: TGTGCCAGCAGGCTTAACACCGGGGAGCTGTTTTTT.

The rearrangement uses TRBV11-2 and TRBJ2-1; D gene uncertain. This CDR3 comprises 13 residues. Germline V gives CDR1 SGHAT, CDR2 FQNNGV. V gave up 4 bases and J gave up 4 bases, with 8 bases separating them. DNA for the CDR3: TGTGCCAGCAGCTCCCGTAATTACAATGAGCAGTTCTTC. Translated, it gives CASSSRNYNEQFF. The complete variable domain, with remaining parts taken from reference TRBV11-2 and TRBJ2-1, reads EAGVAQSPRYKIIEKRQSVAFWCNPISGHATLYWYQQILGQGPKLLIQFQNNGVVDDSQLPKDRFSAERLKGVDSTLKIQPAKLEDSAVYLCASSSRNYNEQFFGPGTRLTVL.